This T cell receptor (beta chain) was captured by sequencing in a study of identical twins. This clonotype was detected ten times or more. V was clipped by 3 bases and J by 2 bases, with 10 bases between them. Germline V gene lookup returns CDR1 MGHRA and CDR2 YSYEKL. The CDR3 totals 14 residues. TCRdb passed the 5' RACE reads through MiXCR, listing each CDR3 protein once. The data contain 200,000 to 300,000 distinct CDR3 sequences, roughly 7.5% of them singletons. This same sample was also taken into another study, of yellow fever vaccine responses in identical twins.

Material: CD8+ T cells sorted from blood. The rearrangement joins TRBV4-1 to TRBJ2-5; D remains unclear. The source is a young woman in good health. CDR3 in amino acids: CASSHSRVQETQYF. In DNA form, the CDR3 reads TGCGCCAGCAGCCACTCCCGGGTGCAAGAGACCCAGTACTTC.